This record concerns one T cell receptor (beta chain) sequence. Its cognate antigen is unknown. The data derive from a study of cytomegalovirus exposure and HLA in healthy donors. Overall study context: Most genotyped donors, about four fifths of 300 to 400, had Caucasian-associated genetic ancestry.

The PCR employed 60 Vbeta primers together with 13 Jbeta primers. Generated by immunoSEQ multiplex PCR, the TCRdb table keeps only in-frame clones and is missing some. In the table there are 150,000 to 200,000 clones, approximately 90% of which are singletons. The V gene end was trimmed by 4 bases and the J gene end by 2 bases; junction bases not matched to a gene: 7. Germline loops: CDR1 SNHLY, CDR2 FYNNEI. The CDR3 is made up of 15 amino acids. Study-wide results and limits: Later genetic work tied a missense DCLRE1C variant to beta-chain V and J trimming.

V usage is TRBV2 and J usage is TRBJ2-7; 8 positions agree with TRBD1. The sequenced sample was PBMCs. The TCR sequence derives from a boy aged 2-15 years in good health and CMV-seronegative. CDR3 DNA sequence: TGTGCCAGCAGTGCAGGGGGCGGGCTCGCCTACGAGCAGTACTTC. This sequence encodes CASSAGGGLAYEQYF.